Each of the 17 T cell receptor beta chains below was sequenced from the same sample in a study of T cells in tumors after PD-1 blockade (dated by TCRdb to about 2019). The label giving this sample's time point can be read as: after anti-PD-1 therapy. Library method: the immunoSEQ multiplex PCR assay. This immuneACCESS table, as held by TCRdb, lists in-frame sequences with V and J called but not all clones. Of the missing ones, under half trace to an unresolved V gene in checked studies; the others have no known cause. In this sample the table shows 13,000 to 15,000 clones, 70% to 85% of which occur a single time. Together, the top ten hold 25% of the sample. The sequencing here drew on PBMCs, taken after anti-PD-1 treatment. These receptors were taken from a human donor with basal cell carcinoma.

The chain carries TRBV4-1 and TRBJ2-5; D might be TRBD2 (6 bases). Germline loops: CDR1 MGHRA, CDR2 YSYEKL. CDR3 size: 17 residues. Trimming removed 3 bases at V and 5 bases at J, with 22 bases between. The CDR3 reads CASSQLGSGKSHETQYF. The DNA of the CDR3 is TGCGCCAGCAGCCAGCTAGGTAGCGGTAAATCGCACGAGACCCAGTACTTC.

The J gene is TRBJ2-7, the V gene TRBV30; the D gene is possibly TRBD2 (7 bases). This CDR3 has 12 residues. CDR1 is GTSNPN, CDR2 SVGIG, per germline (reference sequence). V dropped 4 bases and J dropped 3 bases, with 10 bases sitting between them. As DNA, the CDR3 is TGTGCCTGGAAGGGGGAGGGCTACGAGCAGTACTTC. It is translated as CAWKGEGYEQYF.

This clone came up once. One end of the junction varies from germline; a read error may be responsible. CDR3 loop: CVSSYIQGSGELFF. CDR3 in DNA: TGTGTCAGCAGTTATATACAGGGTTCCGGGGAGCTGTTTTTT. This rearrangement joins TRBV6-5 to TRBJ2-2; possible D gene TRBD1, 6 bases. The CDR3 runs to 14 residues. Germline loops: CDR1 MNHEY, CDR2 SVGAGI.

The J gene is TRBJ2-5, the V gene TRBV7-8; D gene ambiguous. The CDR3 covers 15 residues. Trimming pared 5 bases from V and 1 base from J, leaving 14 bases between. Germline CDR1 and CDR2: SGHVS and FQNEAQ. CDR3 DNA: TGTGCCAGCAGCCGCTGGGTGGGTCCCCAAGAGACCCAGTACTTC. It translates to CASSRWVGPQETQYF.

The J gene is TRBJ2-3, the V gene TRBV20-1; 12 nucleotides match TRBD2. CDR1 is DFQATT, CDR2 SNEGSKA, per germline (reference sequence). This CDR3 has 19 residues. Trimming took 3 bases from V and 2 from J; bases not matched to a gene: 15. The CDR3 loop reads CSASSWLAGGPGHTDTQYF. In DNA form, the CDR3 reads TGCAGTGCTAGTTCTTGGCTAGCGGGAGGGCCGGGGCACACAGATACGCAGTATTTT.

The chain links TRBV27 to TRBJ1-2; D may be TRBD1 (5 bases). CDR1 is MNHEY, CDR2 SMNVEV, per germline (reference sequence). V lost 8 bases and J 3 bases, leaving 16 bases between the germline ends. The length of the CDR3 is 14 residues. The CDR3 bases are TGTGCCAGCGGGGCGAATCCAGGGCACTATGGCTACACCTTC. It encodes CASGANPGHYGYTF.

This clone occurred a few times. The J gene is TRBJ2-2, the V gene TRBV7-9; D is undetermined. The V end was cut by 5 bases, the J end by 6 bases, with 16 bases between. The length of the CDR3 is 15 residues. Germline values: CDR1 SEHNR, CDR2 FQNEAQ (reference sequence). CDR3 coding DNA: TGTGCCAGCAGCACCCTTGGGCTCCCATCCGGGGAGCTGTTTTTT. Encoded protein: CASSTLGLPSGELFF.

CDR3 loop: CASQFQSTDTQYF. CDR3 nucleotide sequence: TGTGCCAGTCAGTTTCAGAGCACAGATACGCAGTATTTT. The chain uses TRBV19 and TRBJ2-3; D gene ambiguous. Trimming cost V 8 bases and J 0 bases, with 9 bases left between them. The CDR3 consists of 13 residues. The germline V gene has CDR1 LNHDA and CDR2 SQIVND (reference sequence).

The sample holds a few counts of this clone. The chain employs TRBV28 and TRBJ1-2; D ambiguous. The length of the CDR3 is 13 residues. V lost 9 bases and J 4 bases, leaving 15 bases between the germline ends. Germline CDR1 and CDR2: MDHEN and SYDVKM. The CDR3: CASIRRAAYGYTF. As DNA, the CDR3 is TGTGCCAGTATACGTAGGGCAGCCTATGGCTACACCTTC.

J is TRBJ2-5 and V is TRBV7-3; D is undetermined. V lost 6 bases and J 0 bases, leaving 8 bases between the germline ends. CDR1 SGHTA and CDR2 FQGTGA come from the germline V gene. The CDR3 has 13 amino acids. In DNA form, the CDR3 reads TGTGCCAGCAGTCCCCAAAACCAAGAGACCCAGTACTTC. As protein: CASSPQNQETQYF.

V gene TRBV28 combines with J gene TRBJ1-5; 8 bases line up with TRBD1. The CDR3 covers 16 residues. Germline V gives CDR1 MDHEN, CDR2 SYDVKM. Trimming removed 3 bases from V and 2 bases from J; junction bases left unmatched: 6. CDR3 nucleotide sequence: TGTGCCAGCAGTTTCGACAGGGGTGATGGCAATCAGCCCCAGCATTTT. This gives the protein CASSFDRGDGNQPQHF.

The count of this clone is one. V gene TRBV2 combines with J gene TRBJ1-1; tentatively, D is TRBD1 (6 bases). There are 14 residues in the CDR3. Germline lookup yields CDR1 SNHLY and CDR2 FYNNEI. Between the trimmed V and J ends, which lost 7 bases and 4 bases, there was a span of 16 bases. CDR3 sequence reads: CASTQEGVGTEAFF. CDR3 sequence (DNA): TGTGCCAGCACCCAGGAGGGGGTGGGCACTGAAGCTTTCTTT.

This chain connects TRBV5-1 to TRBJ2-7, with TRBD2 identical over 10 bases. With V trimmed by 5 bases and J by 3 bases, 8 bases remained unmatched. The CDR3 is 15 residues long. Germline lookup yields CDR1 SGHRS and CDR2 YFSETQ. The chain's CDR3 is CASSTLAGAVYEQYF. In nucleotides, the CDR3 is TGCGCCAGCAGTACCCTAGCGGGGGCTGTCTACGAGCAGTACTTC.

The chain links TRBV6-1 to TRBJ1-5, with 7 bases aligning to TRBD1. V was pared by 3 bases and J by 9 bases, with 5 bases of the junction left unmatched. Germline CDR1 reads MNHNS; CDR2 reads SASEGT. The CDR3 covers 13 residues. The CDR3 nucleotides are TGTGCCAGCAGTGATCTACAGGGGCGGCCCCAGCATTTT. Translation gives CASSDLQGRPQHF.

The chain has TRBV7-2 and TRBJ1-3; D is unclear. Germline CDR1 is SGHTA and CDR2 is FQGNSA. V was clipped by 3 bases and J by 0 bases, with 9 bases between them. The CDR3 consists of 15 residues. The CDR3 reads CASSFGHFSGNTIYF. CDR3 DNA: TGTGCCAGCAGCTTCGGGCACTTCTCTGGAAACACCATATATTTT.

V is TRBV13 and J is TRBJ1-4, with D possibly being TRBD1 (6 bases). This CDR3 contains 15 residues. V was clipped by 5 bases and J by 4 bases, with 14 bases between them. The germline CDR1 and CDR2 sequences are PRHDT and FYEKMQ (reference sequence). CDR3: CASSHGTSYNEKLFF. Here the CDR3 DNA reads TGTGCCAGCAGCCACGGGACATCATATAATGAAAAACTGTTTTTT.

V and J are TRBV6-5 and TRBJ1-2; D perhaps matches TRBD1 (5 bases). This CDR3 has 14 amino acids. From germline, CDR1 is MNHEY and CDR2 SVGAGI. The germline V and J ends were trimmed by 7 bases and 0 bases, with 12 bases remaining between them. The CDR3 bases are TGTGCCAGCACCGAGGGACCTACTAACTATGGCTACACCTTC. Encoded protein: CASTEGPTNYGYTF.